These 20 T cell receptor beta chains were all obtained from the same sample, sequenced in a study of glioma-infiltrating T cells. TCR alpha and beta CDR3 regions were amplified from RNA using iRepertoire nested multiplex PCR. One entry per CDR3 protein results from TCRdb running MiXCR on the multiplex PCR reads. Seen here are approximately 110,000 distinct CDR3 sequences, about 25% observed once, and the top ten hold about a third. The source material was glioma tissue, nonneoplastic brain tissue, or PBMCs (not recorded which). These TCRs come from a human donor with low-grade glioma or glioblastoma, undergoing nonglioma brain surgery, or in good health (not recorded which).

The chain combines TRBV6-5 with TRBJ1-2; 7 bases match TRBD1. This CDR3 is built from 14 residues. Germline CDR1 reads MNHEY; CDR2 reads SVGAGI. J lost 4 bases, V lost 4 bases, and 6 bases had no gene match. DNA for the CDR3: TGTGCCAGCAGTTCCCCAGGGGGGGGCTATGGCTACACCTTC. Residues: CASSSPGGGYGYTF.

About this clonotype: This sequence may be a read error, since a much larger clone differs from it by one base. V usage is TRBV4-1 and J usage is TRBJ2-1; no clear D gene. The CDR3 runs to 14 residues. With 0 bases removed from V and 13 bases from J, the gap between germline ends came to 16 bases. Germline lookup yields CDR1 MGHRA and CDR2 YSYEKL. The CDR3 spells CASSQERLGETQFF. DNA of the CDR3: TGCGCCAGCAGCCAAGAAAGATTAGGAGAGACCCAGTTCTTC.

This clonotype occurred many times. The genes are TRBV12-3 or TRBV12-4 and TRBJ2-1; 11 bases align to TRBD2. After removal of 6 bases from V and 6 bases from J, the junction contained 13 bases not matched to a gene. This CDR3 contains 17 residues. In nucleotides, the CDR3 is TGTGCCAGCAGCCGTATAGCGGGAGGGCTAATGGGCAATGAGCAGTTCTTC. Its translation is CASSRIAGGLMGNEQFF.

To note about this clonotype: A much larger clone differs from this one at a single base, so this may be a read error. This rearrangement joins TRBV4-2 to TRBJ2-5; D possibly uses TRBD1 or TRBD2 (6 bases each). Germline CDR1 is LGHNA and CDR2 is YNFKEQ. V was shortened by 4 bases and J by 8 bases, with 17 bases between the two germline ends. The CDR3 covers 14 residues. The CDR3, as DNA: TGTGCCAGCAGCCTCCGACTAGGGGGAGATACCCAGTACTTC. This translates into CASSLRLGGDTQYF.

This clonotype was seen at least ten times. The V gene is TRBV18, the J gene TRBJ2-7; D unclear. Germline V lookup: CDR1 KGHSH, CDR2 LQKENI. This CDR3 contains 14 residues. Trimming pared 2 bases from V and 0 bases from J, leaving 8 bases between. The CDR3 bases are TGTGCCAGCTCACCAAAACAGAGCTCCTACGAGCAGTACTTC. Its protein product is CASSPKQSSYEQYF.

The sample holds many counts of this clonotype. V and J are TRBV15 and TRBJ2-1, with TRBD2 as a possible D gene (6 bases). V gave up 1 base and J gave up 4 bases, with 11 bases separating them. CDR3 size: 15 residues. Germline CDR1 and CDR2: LNHNV and YYDKDF (reference sequence). CDR3: CATSRAGGVYNEQFF. For the CDR3, the DNA is TGTGCCACCAGCAGAGCCGGGGGTGTTTACAATGAGCAGTTCTTC.

This clonotype was seen many times. V gene TRBV15 combines with J gene TRBJ1-5, with no clear D. The CDR3 consists of 17 residues. Germline V gene data show CDR1 as LNHNV and CDR2 as YYDKDF (reference sequence). V was shortened by 3 bases and J by 0 bases, with 15 bases between the two germline ends. The CDR3 reads CATSSRPLYYSNQPQHF. Written as DNA, the CDR3 is TGTGCCACCAGCAGCAGGCCCCTCTACTATAGCAATCAGCCCCAGCATTTT.

The chain couples TRBV7-2 to TRBJ2-7; 10 bases line up with TRBD2. The germline V gene has CDR1 SGHTA and CDR2 FQGNSA. There are 14 residues in the CDR3. V trimming: 6 bases; J trimming: 2 bases; junction bases outside the gene matches: 4. In nucleotides, the CDR3 is TGTGCCAGCAGGGCTACTAGCGGGGCCTACGAGCAGTACTTC. It is translated as CASRATSGAYEQYF.

This clonotype was detected many times. This chain uses TRBV7-9 with TRBJ2-7, with D tentatively TRBD1 (8 bases). V was clipped by 8 bases and J by 3 bases, with 17 bases between them. The CDR3 loop spans 14 amino acids. The germline V gene encodes CDR1 SEHNR and CDR2 FQNEAQ (reference sequence). Here the CDR3 reads CASWGGTGFYEQYF. Written as DNA, the CDR3 is TGTGCCAGCTGGGGAGGGACAGGTTTCTACGAGCAGTACTTC.

This clonotype was picked up a small number of times. This rearrangement joins TRBV18 to TRBJ2-7; D gene ambiguous. CDR3 length: 12 amino acids. The V end was cut by 3 bases, the J end by 3 bases, with 6 bases between. Germline values: CDR1 KGHSH, CDR2 LQKENI. The CDR3 coding sequence is TGTGCCAGCTCACCGGAGAACTACGAGCAGTACTTC. It codes for CASSPENYEQYF.

The genes are TRBV4-2 and TRBJ2-5; D perhaps matches TRBD2 (5 bases). V lost 0 bases and J lost 2, with 7 bases in between. This CDR3 is built from 14 residues. Germline CDR1 reads LGHNA; CDR2 reads YNFKEQ. CDR3 bases: TGTGCCAGCAGCCAAGAGGGAGCTCAAGAGACCCAGTACTTC. Encoded protein: CASSQEGAQETQYF.

This clonotype was counted at least ten times. The V call is TRBV7-8, the J call TRBJ1-1, with 7 nucleotides matching TRBD1. In germline, CDR1 is SGHVS, CDR2 FQNEAQ. V lost 5 bases and J lost 0; bases outside the gene matches: 6. CDR3 length equals 15 residues. CDR3 nucleotide sequence: TGTGCCAGCAGCGTACAGGGGATCTTGAACACTGAAGCTTTCTTT. As protein: CASSVQGILNTEAFF.

This clonotype was observed once. A read error may account for a junction end that differs from germline. The chain uses TRBV19 and TRBJ1-1; D call uncertain. There are 12 residues in the CDR3. Germline CDR1 reads LNHDA; CDR2 reads SQIVND (reference sequence). CDR3 amino acids: CASSTLNTEDFF. As DNA, the CDR3 is TGTGCCAGTAGTACACTGAACACTGAAGATTTCTTT.

Concerning this clonotype itself: A read error is possible here, since a much larger clone lies one base away. The chain links TRBV29-1 to TRBJ2-2; D is possibly TRBD1 (5 bases). This CDR3 contains 13 residues. CDR1 and CDR2 from the germline V gene are SQVTM and ANQGSEA. The CDR3 sequence is CRNRYLSTGELFF. CDR3 coding DNA: TGCAGAAACAGGTATTTGTCCACCGGGGAGCTGTTTTTT.

The table lists this clonotype with many counts. The chain couples TRBV7-9 to TRBJ2-5; 7 nucleotides match TRBD1. The V segment lost 4 bases and the J segment 0 bases; nucleotides outside the gene matches: 14. The CDR3 is 18 amino acids. The germline CDR1 and CDR2 sequences are SEHNR and FQNEAQ (reference sequence). CDR3 residues: CASSSSGLRGPNQETQYF. The CDR3 nucleotides read TGTGCCAGCAGCTCTTCAGGATTAAGGGGGCCAAACCAAGAGACCCAGTACTTC. Combining the CDR3 with reference TRBV7-9 and TRBJ2-5 gives the whole variable domain DTGVSQNPRHKITKRGQNVTFRCDPISEHNRLYWYRQTLGQGPEFLTYFQNEAQLEKSRLLSDRFSAERPKGSFSTLEIQRTEQGDSAMYLCASSSSGLRGPNQETQYFGPGTRLLVL.

This clonotype came up many times. This sequence joins TRBV27 and TRBJ1-3, with 8 nucleotides matching TRBD1. Germline V CDR1 and CDR2: MNHEY, SMNVEV (reference sequence). The CDR3 runs to 14 residues. J lost 4 bases, V lost 6 bases, and 5 bases had no gene match. The chain's CDR3 is CASSGTGGGNTIYF. In nucleotides, the CDR3 is TGTGCCAGCAGCGGAACAGGGGGGGGAAACACCATATATTTT.

This clonotype was detected many times. The chain carries TRBV6-1 and TRBJ1-5, with unresolved D. CDR1 is MNHNS, CDR2 SASEGT, per germline. V shed 5 bases and J shed 5 bases, with 10 bases lying between them. This CDR3 is 13 amino acids long. The CDR3 bases are TGTGCCAGCAGTTTGGGCGGCTATCAGCCCCAGCATTTT. It specifies CASSLGGYQPQHF.

Points on this clonotype: A clone one base away is much larger, so this may be a read error. The rearrangement links TRBV7-3 to TRBJ2-1, with D uncertain. V lost 2 bases and J lost 10, with 12 bases in between. Germline V lookup: CDR1 SGHTA, CDR2 FQGTGA. This CDR3 region has 13 residues. The CDR3 reads CASSLGKEYEQFF. CDR3 nucleotides: TGTGCCAGCAGCTTAGGGAAGGAATACGAGCAGTTCTTC.

This clonotype was observed many times. The rearrangement links TRBV9 to TRBJ1-6; 10 nucleotides agree with TRBD1. Germline V gives CDR1 SGDLS, CDR2 YYNGEE. The CDR3 is 15 amino acids. V was pared by 3 bases and J by 6 bases, with 3 bases of the junction left unmatched. CDR3 DNA sequence: TGTGCCAGCAGCGGACAGGGGGCCGGTAATTCACCCCTCCACTTT. It codes for CASSGQGAGNSPLHF.

This clonotype has at least ten counts. This CDR3 reads CASSSGPSRGNTIYF. CDR3 bases: TGCGCCAGCAGCTCGGGACCGAGCCGAGGAAACACCATATATTTT. The V and J genes are TRBV5-1 and TRBJ1-3; a weak D match, TRBD1 (5 bases). Germline CDR1 and CDR2: SGHRS and YFSETQ. V lost 3 bases and J 4 bases, leaving 14 bases between the germline ends. CDR3 size: 15 residues. Together with reference TRBV5-1 and TRBJ1-3, the CDR3 gives the full variable domain: KAGVTQTPRYLIKTRGQQVTLSCSPISGHRSVSWYQQTPGQGLQFLFEYFSETQRNKGNFPGRFSGRQFSNSRSEMNVSTLELGDSALYLCASSSGPSRGNTIYFGEGSWLTVV.